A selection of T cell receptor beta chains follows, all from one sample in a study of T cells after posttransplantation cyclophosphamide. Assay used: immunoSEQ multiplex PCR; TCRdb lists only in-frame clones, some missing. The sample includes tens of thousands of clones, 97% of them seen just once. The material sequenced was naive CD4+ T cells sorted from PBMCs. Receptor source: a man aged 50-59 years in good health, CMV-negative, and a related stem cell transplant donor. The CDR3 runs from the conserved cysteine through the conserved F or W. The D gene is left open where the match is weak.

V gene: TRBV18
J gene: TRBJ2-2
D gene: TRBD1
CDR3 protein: CASSQGTGLTIGELFF
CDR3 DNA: TGTGCCAGCTCACAAGGGACAGGGCTTACGATCGGGGAGCTGTTTTTT

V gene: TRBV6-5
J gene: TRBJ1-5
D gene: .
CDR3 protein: CASSYRGANQPQHF
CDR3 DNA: TGTGCCAGCAGTTATCGCGGGGCCAATCAGCCCCAGCATTTT

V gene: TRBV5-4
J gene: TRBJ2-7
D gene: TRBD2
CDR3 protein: CASRLGTSVRYEQYF
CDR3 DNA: TGTGCCAGCAGGTTGGGGACTAGCGTCAGGTACGAGCAGTACTTC

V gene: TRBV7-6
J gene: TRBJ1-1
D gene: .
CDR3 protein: CASSPPGRGTEAFF
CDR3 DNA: TGTGCCAGCAGCCCCCCTGGGAGGGGGACTGAAGCTTTCTTT

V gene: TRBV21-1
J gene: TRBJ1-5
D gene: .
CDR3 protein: CASSTGQHSNQPQHF
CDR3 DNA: TGTGCCAGCAGCACGGGACAGCATAGCAATCAGCCCCAGCATTTT

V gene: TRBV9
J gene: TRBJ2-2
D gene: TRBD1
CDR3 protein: CASSWTGDGELFF
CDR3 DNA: TGTGCCAGCAGCTGGACAGGGGACGGGGAGCTGTTTTTT

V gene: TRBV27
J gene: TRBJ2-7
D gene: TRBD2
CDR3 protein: CASAREGPSYEQYF
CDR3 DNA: TGTGCCAGCGCCAGGGAGGGACCCTCCTACGAGCAGTACTTC

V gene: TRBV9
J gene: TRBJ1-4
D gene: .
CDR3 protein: CASSVGDIPLRLFF
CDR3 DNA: TGTGCCAGCAGCGTAGGGGACATTCCCCTTAGGCTGTTTTTT

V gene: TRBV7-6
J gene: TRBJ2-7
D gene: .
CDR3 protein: CASSSFPGPADYEQYF
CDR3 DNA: TGTGCCAGCAGTTCCTTCCCAGGTCCAGCCGACTACGAGCAGTACTTC

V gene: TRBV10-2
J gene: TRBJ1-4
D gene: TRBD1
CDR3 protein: CASSGQLNEKLFF
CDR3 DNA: TGCGCCAGTTCGGGACAGCTTAATGAAAAACTGTTTTTT

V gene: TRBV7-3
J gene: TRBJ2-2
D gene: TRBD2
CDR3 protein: CASSLNREGLVTGELFF
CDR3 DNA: TGTGCCAGCAGCTTAAACCGGGAGGGCCTAGTAACCGGGGAGCTGTTTTTT

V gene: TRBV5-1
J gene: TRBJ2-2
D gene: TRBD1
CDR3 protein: CASSFRAGGPTGELFF
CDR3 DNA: TGCGCCAGCAGCTTCAGGGCAGGGGGTCCCACCGGGGAGCTGTTTTTT

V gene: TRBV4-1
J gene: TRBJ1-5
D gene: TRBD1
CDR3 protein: CASSQARQGVQPQHF
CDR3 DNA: TGCGCCAGCAGCCAAGCCAGACAGGGTGTCCAGCCCCAGCATTTT

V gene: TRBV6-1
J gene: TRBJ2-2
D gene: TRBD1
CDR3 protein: CASRRGQRDTGELFF
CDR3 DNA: TGTGCCAGCAGGAGGGGGCAGAGAGACACCGGGGAGCTGTTTTTT

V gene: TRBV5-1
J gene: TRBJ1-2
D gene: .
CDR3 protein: CASSPTPNIANYGYTF
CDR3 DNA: TGCGCCAGCAGCCCGACACCGAACATAGCTAACTATGGCTACACCTTC

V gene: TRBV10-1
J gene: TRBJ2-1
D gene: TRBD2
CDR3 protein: CASSNWIAGDHEQFF
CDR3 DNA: TGCGCCAGCAGCAACTGGATAGCGGGAGATCATGAGCAGTTCTTC

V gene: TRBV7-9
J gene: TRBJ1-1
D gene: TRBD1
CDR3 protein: CASSLYTIGTGNTEAFF
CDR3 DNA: TGTGCCAGCAGCTTATACACTATTGGGACAGGGAACACTGAAGCTTTCTTT

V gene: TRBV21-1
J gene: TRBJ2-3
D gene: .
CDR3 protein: CASSPGAGGTDTQYF
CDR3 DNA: TGTGCCAGCAGTCCCGGAGCGGGAGGGACAGATACGCAGTATTTT

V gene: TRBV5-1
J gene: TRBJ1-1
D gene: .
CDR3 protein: CASSGRTVNTEAFF
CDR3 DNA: TGCGCCAGCAGCGGTAGGACAGTGAACACTGAAGCTTTCTTT

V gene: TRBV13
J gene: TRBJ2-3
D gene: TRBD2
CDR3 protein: CASSFGGTSGVYGTDTQYF
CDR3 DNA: TGTGCCAGCAGCTTTGGTGGGACTAGCGGGGTCTACGGCACAGATACGCAGTATTTT

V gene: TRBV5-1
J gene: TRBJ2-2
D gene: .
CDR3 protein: CASSATDFTGELFF
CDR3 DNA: TGCGCCAGCAGCGCAACGGACTTCACCGGGGAGCTGTTTTTT